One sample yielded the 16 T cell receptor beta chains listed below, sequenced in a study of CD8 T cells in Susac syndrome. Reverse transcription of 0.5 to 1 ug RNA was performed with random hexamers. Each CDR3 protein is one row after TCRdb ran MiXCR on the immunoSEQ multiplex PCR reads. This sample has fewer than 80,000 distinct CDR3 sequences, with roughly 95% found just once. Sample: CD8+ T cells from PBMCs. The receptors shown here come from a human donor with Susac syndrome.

CDR3 sequence (DNA): TGTGCCAGCAGACCAGGACAGGGGGCGCTTTCAGGAGAGACCCAGTACTTC. This sequence encodes CASRPGQGALSGETQYF. V and J are TRBV6-1 and TRBJ2-5; TRBD1 agrees at 11 bases. The J segment lost 4 bases and the V segment lost 6 bases, leaving 13 bases of the junction unmatched. CDR1 is MNHNS, CDR2 SASEGT, per germline. CDR3 length: 17 residues.

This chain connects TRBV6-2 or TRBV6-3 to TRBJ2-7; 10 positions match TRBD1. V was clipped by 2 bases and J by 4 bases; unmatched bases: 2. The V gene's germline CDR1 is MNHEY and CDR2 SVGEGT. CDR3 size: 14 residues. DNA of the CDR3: TGTGCCAGCAGTTACAGGACAGGGGGATACGAGCAGTACTTC. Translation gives CASSYRTGGYEQYF.

CDR3: CASSLRGGPGYTF. CDR3 coding DNA: TGTGCCAGCAGCTTACGCGGGGGGCCGGGCTACACCTTC. The genes are TRBV7-8 and TRBJ1-2; weak D call: TRBD1 (6 bases). CDR1 and CDR2 (germline): SGHVS, FQNEAQ. V gave up 2 bases and J gave up 8 bases, with 12 bases separating them. This CDR3 has 13 amino acids.

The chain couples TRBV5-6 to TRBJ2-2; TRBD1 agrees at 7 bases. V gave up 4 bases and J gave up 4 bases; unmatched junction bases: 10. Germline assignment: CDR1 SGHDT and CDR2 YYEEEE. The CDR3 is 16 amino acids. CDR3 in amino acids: CASSQTGTEGTGELFF. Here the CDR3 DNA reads TGTGCCAGCAGCCAGACCGGGACAGAGGGCACCGGGGAGCTGTTTTTT.

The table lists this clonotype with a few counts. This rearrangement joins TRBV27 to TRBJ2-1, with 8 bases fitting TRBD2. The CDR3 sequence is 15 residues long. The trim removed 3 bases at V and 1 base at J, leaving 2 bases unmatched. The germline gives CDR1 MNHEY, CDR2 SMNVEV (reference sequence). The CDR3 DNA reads TGTGCCAGCAGTTTCGGGGGGGCTTCCTACAATGAGCAGTTCTTC. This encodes CASSFGGASYNEQFF.

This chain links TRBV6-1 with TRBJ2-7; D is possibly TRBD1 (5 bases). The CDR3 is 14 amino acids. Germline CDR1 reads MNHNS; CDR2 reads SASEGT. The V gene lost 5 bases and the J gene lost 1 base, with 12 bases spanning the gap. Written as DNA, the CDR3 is TGTGCCAGCAGTTTCAAGGGGCCTTCCTACGAGCAGTACTTC. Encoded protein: CASSFKGPSYEQYF.

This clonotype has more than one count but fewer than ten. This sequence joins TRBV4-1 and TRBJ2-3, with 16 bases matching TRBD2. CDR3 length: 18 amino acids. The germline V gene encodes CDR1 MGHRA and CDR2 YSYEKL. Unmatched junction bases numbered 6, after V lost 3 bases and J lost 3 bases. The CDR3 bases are TGCGCCAGCAGCCAGGGACTAGCGGGGGGGCCACGGACAGATACGCAGTATTTT. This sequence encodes CASSQGLAGGPRTDTQYF.

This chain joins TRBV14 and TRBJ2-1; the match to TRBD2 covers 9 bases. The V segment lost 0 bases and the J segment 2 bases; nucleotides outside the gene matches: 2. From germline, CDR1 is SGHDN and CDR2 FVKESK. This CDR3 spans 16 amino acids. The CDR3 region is CASSQEGGGAYNEQFF. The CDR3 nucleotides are TGTGCCAGCAGCCAAGAAGGCGGGGGGGCCTACAATGAGCAGTTCTTC.

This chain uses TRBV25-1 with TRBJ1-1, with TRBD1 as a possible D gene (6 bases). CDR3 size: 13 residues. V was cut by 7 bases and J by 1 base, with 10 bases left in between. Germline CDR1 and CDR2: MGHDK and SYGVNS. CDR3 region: CASNLGGNTEAFF. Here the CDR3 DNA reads TGTGCCAGCAATTTAGGGGGGAACACTGAAGCTTTCTTT.

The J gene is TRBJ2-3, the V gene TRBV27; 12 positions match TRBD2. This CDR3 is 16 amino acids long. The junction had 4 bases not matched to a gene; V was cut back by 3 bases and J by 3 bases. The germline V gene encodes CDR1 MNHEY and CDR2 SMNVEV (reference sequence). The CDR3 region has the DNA TGTGCCAGCAGTTTTGAGACTAGCGGGGGAACAGATACGCAGTATTTT. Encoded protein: CASSFETSGGTDTQYF.

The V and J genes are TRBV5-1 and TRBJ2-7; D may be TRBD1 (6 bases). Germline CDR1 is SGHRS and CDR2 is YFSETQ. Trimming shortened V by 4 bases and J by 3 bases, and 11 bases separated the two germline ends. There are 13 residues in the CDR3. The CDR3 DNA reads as TGCGCCAGCAGCCCCACAGGGTACTACGAGCAGTACTTC. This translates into CASSPTGYYEQYF.

The CDR3 DNA follows: TGTGCCAGCAGCAAAAGGCTGGACACTGAAAACTCTTACGAGCAGTACTTC. Translating gives CASSKRLDTENSYEQYF. V gene TRBV21-1 combines with J gene TRBJ2-7; TRBD1 is the table's D call, not checked against the DNA. TRBV21-1 is a recognized pseudogene. This CDR3 is 17 amino acids long.

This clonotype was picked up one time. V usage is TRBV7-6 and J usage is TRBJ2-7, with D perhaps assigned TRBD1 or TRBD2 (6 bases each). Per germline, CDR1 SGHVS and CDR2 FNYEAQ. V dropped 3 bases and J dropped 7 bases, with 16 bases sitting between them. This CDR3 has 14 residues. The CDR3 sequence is CASSFGSGAEEQYF. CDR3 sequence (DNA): TGTGCCAGCAGCTTTGGGTCGGGGGCTGAGGAGCAGTACTTC. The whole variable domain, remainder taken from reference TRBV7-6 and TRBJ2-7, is GAGVSQSPRYKVTKRGQDVALRCDPISGHVSLYWYRQALGQGPEFLTYFNYEAQQDKSGLPNDRFSAERPEGSISTLTIQRTEQRDSAMYRCASSFGSGAEEQYFGPGTRLTVT.

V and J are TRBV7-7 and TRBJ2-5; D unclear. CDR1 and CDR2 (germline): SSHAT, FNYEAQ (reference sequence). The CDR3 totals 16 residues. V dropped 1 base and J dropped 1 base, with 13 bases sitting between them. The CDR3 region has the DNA TGTGCCAGCAGCTTAGAGGCTAGGGCCCCCCAAGAGACCCAGTACTTC. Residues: CASSLEARAPQETQYF.

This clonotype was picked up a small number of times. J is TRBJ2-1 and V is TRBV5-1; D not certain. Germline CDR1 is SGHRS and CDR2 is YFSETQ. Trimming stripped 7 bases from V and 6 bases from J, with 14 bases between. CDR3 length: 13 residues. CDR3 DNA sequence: TGCGCCAGCGCCCGAGGCTATCGCAATGAGCAGTTCTTC. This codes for CASARGYRNEQFF.

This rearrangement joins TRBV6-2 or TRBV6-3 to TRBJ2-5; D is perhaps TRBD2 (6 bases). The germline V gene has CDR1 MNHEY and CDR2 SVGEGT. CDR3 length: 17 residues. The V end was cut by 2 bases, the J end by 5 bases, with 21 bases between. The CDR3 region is CASSYAPPAGRSETQYF. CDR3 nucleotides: TGTGCCAGCAGTTACGCCCCCCCGGCGGGGCGGTCGGAGACCCAGTACTTC.